This TCR beta chain was sequenced for a study of control samples from healthy donors and cancer patients. Data came from immunoSEQ multiplex PCR; TCRdb stores just in-frame clones and leaves some out. The sample has roughly 450,000 clones, around nine tenths seen once. This TCR was recovered from a man aged 35 to 55 with head and neck cancer. Sequenced material: PBMCs.

The CDR3 here is CASSKGQGYNEQFF. CDR3 DNA: TGTGCCAGCAGCAAAGGACAGGGTTACAATGAGCAGTTCTTC. The rearrangement uses TRBV5-6 and TRBJ2-1; 8 positions agree with TRBD1. The CDR3 runs 14 residues. Germline CDR1 and CDR2: SGHDT and YYEEEE. V shed 4 bases and J 4 bases; nucleotides not matched to a gene: 4.